The clone carrying this T cell receptor beta chain showed up many times. The antigen is not known. The data were obtained in a study of T cells in Graves' hyperthyroidism and ophthalmopathy. General study results and limits: In blood, most of the thyroid clonotypes expanded above 0.001 were also present.

The CDR3 has 13 residues. Trimming removed 6 bases at V and 2 bases at J, with 13 bases between. Germline V gene lookup returns CDR1 SQVTM and CDR2 ANQGSEA. Amplification of TCR beta CDR3 regions used RNA as the template. HTBI primers drove first-round RT-PCR of the TCR CDR3. In TCRdb, the multiplex PCR reads were re-called with MiXCR into one record per CDR3 protein. Of approximately 610,000 distinct CDR3 sequences in the sample, approximately 15% are singletons; the top ten hold approximately 4.3%. The receptor was isolated from a woman aged 40 to 50 with Graves' ophthalmopathy. The sample consisted of blood. The chain has TRBV29-1 and TRBJ1-2; a possible D gene is TRBD1 (6 bases). The CDR3 DNA sequence: TGCAGCGTGGCCGGGCAGGGGAACTATGGCTACACCTTC. This sequence encodes CSVAGQGNYGYTF.